The 2 T cell receptor beta chains in this list originate from one sample, sequenced in a study of cytomegalovirus exposure and HLA in healthy donors. The PCR used 60 Vbeta and 13 Jbeta primers. Assay used: immunoSEQ multiplex PCR; TCRdb lists only in-frame clones, some missing. This table holds under 200,000 clones, about 88% found once. Sequencing was carried out using PBMCs. These receptors all stem from a woman aged 18-29 years in good health and CMV-seronegative.

The V call is TRBV5-8, the J call TRBJ2-2; the D is unclear. The V end lost 7 bases, the J end lost 7 bases, and 20 bases lay between the germline ends. CDR3 length: 15 residues. Germline assignment: CDR1 SGHTS and CDR2 YDEGEE. The DNA for the CDR3 is TGTGCCAGCCCCCAGGTTCCCAATCACGGCGGGGAGCTGTTTTTT. Translation: CASPQVPNHGGELFF.

This chain uses TRBV5-1 with TRBJ1-1; TRBD1 matches 7 bases. CDR1 is SGHRS, CDR2 YFSETQ, per germline. Trimming cost V 1 base and J 3 bases; bases outside gene matches: 6. CDR3 size: 15 residues. The CDR3, as DNA: TGCGCCAGCAGCTTGCAGGGGGAAGGTGACACTGAAGCTTTCTTT. Translated: CASSLQGEGDTEAFF.